A single T cell receptor (beta chain) is shown here with its context. This sample was included in a study of tumor-infiltrating lymphocytes in oesophageal squamous cell carcinoma. TCRdb reprocessed the PCR reads via MiXCR and lists one record per CDR3 protein. This table holds 12,000 or so distinct CDR3 sequences, around 50% found once. Trimming took 7 bases from V and 5 from J, leaving 14 bases between them. The germline V gene encodes CDR1 MDHEN and CDR2 SYDVKM. The CDR3 loop spans 13 amino acids. V and J are TRBV28 and TRBJ2-5; D not resolved. This clonotype originated in a female donor with esophageal squamous cell carcinoma. Sequencing was carried out using esophageal tumor tissue. CDR3 sequence (DNA): TGTGCCAGCAAAGGATCGAACGGGGAGACCCAGTACTTC. This sequence encodes CASKGSNGETQYF.